The 5 T cell receptor beta chains given below trace back to one sample, sequenced in a study of human T cells and chemical hapten exposure (dated by TCRdb to about 2021). Library preparation was by RACE. TCRdb names NextSeq 500 as the instrument used. The raw public data were reprocessed by TCRdb itself: fastp quality trimming at Q25, MiXCR clonotype calling, in-frame beta chains only. Merged by CDR3 protein, the rows form single entries marked with the most common genes and DNA. The sample table holds roughly 38,000 distinct CDR3 sequences, of which 9.5% to 15% were seen once. The ten largest clonotypes hold about 5.7% of the sample. The sample's time point label, in plain terms: pre-sensitization, week 0. Interpreted using the paper, the treatment or condition label stands for: therapeutic diphenylcyclopropenone sensitization with weekly scalp DPC. The specimen comprised whole blood, sampled in connection with sensitization to the hapten diphenylcyclopropenone (DPC). The receptors here all came from a woman in her thirties with alopecia areata. Some clones in this sample may be carry-over from other donors' samples.

This clonotype was seen more than once but under ten times. V gene TRBV19 combines with J gene TRBJ2-7; D tentatively reads TRBD1 or TRBD2 (6 bases each). The germline V gene has CDR1 LNHDA and CDR2 SQIVND (reference sequence). Trimming took 5 bases from V and 7 from J, leaving 21 bases between them. The CDR3 runs 15 residues. CDR3 nucleotides: TGTGCCAGTAGTCCGGAGGGGGGAGCCCCCCTGGAGCAGTACTTC. Amino acids: CASSPEGGAPLEQYF.

This clonotype came up many times. This chain connects TRBV7-6 to TRBJ2-7; TRBD1 might be the D (6 bases). The germline V gene has CDR1 SGHVS and CDR2 FNYEAQ. The ends were cut back, 5 bases at V and 0 bases at J, with 14 bases in the middle. CDR3 length: 15 amino acids. CDR3 DNA: TGTGCCAGCAGCCCGACTTACAGGGACTCCTACGAGCAGTACTTC. Its translation: CASSPTYRDSYEQYF. Full variable domain (rest looked up from reference TRBV7-6 and TRBJ2-7): GAGVSQSPRYKVTKRGQDVALRCDPISGHVSLYWYRQALGQGPEFLTYFNYEAQQDKSGLPNDRFSAERPEGSISTLTIQRTEQRDSAMYRCASSPTYRDSYEQYFGPGTRLTVT.

This clonotype came up many times. The gene calls are TRBV4-3 and TRBJ1-5; unclear D gene. Deletions cut 4 bases from V and 5 bases from J, with 18 bases between. Germline V CDR1 and CDR2: LGHNA, YSLEER. The CDR3 contains 16 residues. The CDR3 here is CASSPSALELDQPQHF. DNA of the CDR3: TGCGCCAGCAGCCCTTCTGCGCTAGAGCTCGATCAGCCCCAGCATTTT.

This clonotype was recorded many times. The CDR3 bases are TGCAGTGCTAGGCCCCTGTACAGGGGGGACCAAGAGACCCAGTACTTC. The encoded protein is CSARPLYRGDQETQYF. The chain employs TRBV20-1 and TRBJ2-5; TRBD1 matches at 8 bases. The trim removed 3 bases at V and 0 bases at J, leaving 9 bases unmatched. The germline V gene encodes CDR1 DFQATT and CDR2 SNEGSKA (reference sequence). There are 16 residues in the CDR3.

This clonotype came up a few times. The chain has TRBV12-3 or TRBV12-4 and TRBJ2-1; no clear D. V lost 0 bases and J 6 bases, leaving 9 bases between the germline ends. CDR3 length equals 14 residues. CDR3 sequence: CASSLALSGNEQFF. DNA for the CDR3: TGTGCCAGCAGTTTAGCCCTTAGTGGCAATGAGCAGTTCTTC.